One sample yielded the 23 T cell receptor beta chains listed below, sequenced in a study of vaccination and CD4 T cells after COVID-19. These receptors' antigens are unknown. The treatment was: roughly 10-day PBMC culture with coronavirus spike peptide pools or control peptides (ViraFEST assay). The Oncomine TCR Beta short-read assay generated sequence data from the DNA of cultured CD4+ T cells. TCRdb reanalysed the PCR reads using MiXCR and keeps one entry per CDR3 protein. The sample carries roughly 16,000 distinct CDR3 sequences, approximately 52% recorded once. The material sequenced was CD4+ T cells from blood, cultured in vitro. The receptor set was obtained from a human donor who had recovered from COVID-19.

This clonotype was detected only a few times. The V and J genes are TRBV27 and TRBJ1-1, with 8 nucleotides matching TRBD1. CDR1 is MNHEY and CDR2 is SMNVEV in the germline V gene (reference sequence). This CDR3 has 15 residues. V shed 2 bases and J 4 bases; nucleotides not matched to a gene: 6. CDR3 sequence reads: CASSLVQGATTEAFF. The DNA of the CDR3 is TGTGCCAGCAGTTTAGTCCAGGGGGCTACCACTGAAGCTTTCTTT.

V gene TRBV12-3 or TRBV12-4 combines with J gene TRBJ2-1; 7 nucleotides agree with TRBD2. J gave up 0 bases and V 1 base, and 6 bases lay outside the gene matches. The CDR3 sequence is 17 residues long. The CDR3 region has the DNA TGTGCCAGCAGTTTAGGGGCGGGAGTAATCTCCTACAATGAGCAGTTCTTC. Translated, it gives CASSLGAGVISYNEQFF.

This clonotype was seen a handful of times. The chain uses TRBV15 and TRBJ1-5; weak D call: TRBD1 (6 bases). Germline CDR1 reads LNHNV; CDR2 reads YYDKDF (reference sequence). This CDR3 comprises 17 residues. Trimming removed 0 bases at V and 9 bases at J, with 21 bases between. CDR3 DNA: TGTGCCACCAGCAGAGATGGGGGTGGGGGGCCCATGCGGCCCCAGCATTTT. This translates into CATSRDGGGGPMRPQHF.

The rearrangement links TRBV7-9 to TRBJ2-1; 9 nucleotides align to TRBD2. Germline loops: CDR1 SEHNR, CDR2 FQNEAQ (reference sequence). This CDR3 is built from 17 residues. V shed 5 bases, J shed 7 bases, and the junction held 15 bases outside the gene matches. The CDR3 DNA is TGTGCCAGCAGCCCCGATCCGGGTAGCGGGAGTGTAAATGAGCAGTTCTTC. Protein product: CASSPDPGSGSVNEQFF. Full variable domain (rest looked up from reference TRBV7-9 and TRBJ2-1): DTGVSQNPRHKITKRGQNVTFRCDPISEHNRLYWYRQTLGQGPEFLTYFQNEAQLEKSRLLSDRFSAERPKGSFSTLEIQRTEQGDSAMYLCASSPDPGSGSVNEQFFGPGTRLTVL.

In its sample, this clonotype was seen a few times. The rearrangement joins TRBV20-1 to TRBJ2-7; D possibly matches TRBD1 or TRBD2 (6 bases each). The CDR3 length is 15 residues. The germline CDR1 and CDR2 sequences are DFQATT and SNEGSKA (reference sequence). The V end lost 4 bases, the J end lost 7 bases, and 23 bases lay between the germline ends. Written as DNA, the CDR3 is TGCAGTGCTAAGGGGGAGGCGGGCAGTGGCTTGGAGCAGTACTTC. This codes for CSAKGEAGSGLEQYF.

This clonotype appeared a few times. The genes are TRBV20-1 and TRBJ2-1; TRBD2 might be the D (5 bases). The V and J ends lost 3 bases and 5 bases respectively, with 14 bases between them. Germline CDR1 DFQATT, CDR2 SNEGSKA (reference sequence). The length of the CDR3 is 14 residues. CDR3 loop: CSASESGLDNEQFF. For the CDR3, the DNA is TGCAGTGCTAGCGAGAGCGGCCTAGACAATGAGCAGTTCTTC.

This clonotype appeared a few times. This chain uses TRBV20-1 with TRBJ1-5, with D possibly matching TRBD1 (6 bases). The V gene lost 3 bases and the J gene lost 5 bases, with 11 bases spanning the gap. This CDR3 has 13 amino acids. The germline gives CDR1 DFQATT, CDR2 SNEGSKA (reference sequence). The CDR3 nucleotides are TGCAGTGCTAGCAGGGGAAGGGATCAGCCCCAGCATTTT. Its protein product is CSASRGRDQPQHF.

The chain carries TRBV9 and TRBJ2-1; the match to TRBD1 covers 7 bases. The junction had 7 bases not matched to a gene; V was cut back by 1 base and J by 3 bases. The CDR3 has 16 amino acids. Germline CDR1 reads SGDLS; CDR2 reads YYNGEE. CDR3 protein: CASSVRDSAIYNEQFF. CDR3 coding DNA: TGTGCCAGCAGCGTACGGGACAGCGCCATCTACAATGAGCAGTTCTTC.

The chain recombines TRBV12-3 or TRBV12-4 with TRBJ2-2, with D possibly called TRBD1 or TRBD2 (5 bases each). This CDR3 contains 12 residues. With 9 bases removed from V and 13 bases from J, the gap between germline ends came to 18 bases. DNA for the CDR3: TGTGCCAGAAATCGGGGCCCCAGGCGGCTGTTTTTT. Its protein product is CARNRGPRRLFF.

CDR3 region: CASSMPTEYTNYGYTF. The CDR3 region has the DNA TGTGCCAGTAGTATGCCGACCGAGTACACTAACTATGGCTACACCTTC. This chain uses TRBV19 with TRBJ1-2; D not certain. The ends were cut back, 3 bases at V and 0 bases at J, with 14 bases in the middle. Germline V lookup: CDR1 LNHDA, CDR2 SQIVND (reference sequence). The CDR3 extends over 16 amino acids. Drawing the rest from reference TRBV19 and TRBJ1-2, the complete variable domain is DGGITQSPKYLFRKEGQNVTLSCEQNLNHDAMYWYRQDPGQGLRLIYYSQIVNDFQKGDIAEGYSVSREKKESFPLTVTSAQKNPTAFYLCASSMPTEYTNYGYTFGSGTRLTVV.

The chain has TRBV20-1 and TRBJ1-2; no reliable D call. Germline loops: CDR1 DFQATT, CDR2 SNEGSKA (reference sequence). The germline V and J ends were trimmed by 0 bases and 0 bases, with 8 bases remaining between them. This CDR3 spans 14 amino acids. The CDR3 sequence: CSARDQYPNYGYTF. The DNA of the CDR3 is TGCAGTGCTAGAGATCAATACCCTAACTATGGCTACACCTTC.

DNA for the CDR3: TGTGCCAGTAGTTTTGGGACAGGGGGCGCCGATAATTCACCCCTCCACTTT. Amino acids: CASSFGTGGADNSPLHF. V is TRBV19 and J is TRBJ1-6; the match to TRBD1 covers 12 bases. Per the germline V gene, CDR1 is LNHDA and CDR2 is SQIVND (reference sequence). J gave up 5 bases and V 5 bases, and 7 bases lay outside the gene matches. This CDR3 region has 17 residues.

The rearrangement joins TRBV24-1 to TRBJ2-7; TRBD2 is a possible D gene (6 bases). CDR3 length: 12 residues. Between the trimmed V and J ends, which lost 5 bases and 3 bases, there was a span of 7 bases. Germline CDR1 KGHDR, CDR2 SFDVKD. The DNA of the CDR3 is TGTGCCACCAGTGTTAGCGGCTACGAGCAGTACTTC. Protein sequence: CATSVSGYEQYF.

This clonotype was found a few times. The rearrangement uses TRBV2 and TRBJ1-1, with D possibly matching TRBD1 (5 bases). The length of the CDR3 is 12 residues. Germline loops: CDR1 SNHLY, CDR2 FYNNEI. V was pared by 3 bases and J by 11 bases, with 13 bases between. The CDR3, as DNA: TGTGCCAGCAGTGACTTCGGACAAGGGGCTTTCTTT. This gives the protein CASSDFGQGAFF.

As to this clonotype: The junction departs from germline at one end; a sequencing error may be responsible. The chain has TRBV27 and TRBJ1-2; a possible D gene is TRBD1 (6 bases). The CDR3 is made up of 16 amino acids. Germline V gene sequence: CDR1 MNHEY, CDR2 SMNVEV (reference sequence). CDR3 coding DNA: TGTGCCAGCAGTTGGGGGGGCGGTAAAGCTAACTATGACTACACCTTC. It codes for CASSWGGGKANYDYTF.

This rearrangement joins TRBV5-1 to TRBJ1-2; maybe TRBD1 (6 bases). CDR3 length: 13 residues. The germline V gene has CDR1 SGHRS and CDR2 YFSETQ. Trimming took off 5 bases at V and 8 bases at J, with 16 bases between the two ends. CDR3 DNA: TGCGCCAGCAGGCAGGGGAGGTCTGGGGGCTACACCTTC. Encoded protein: CASRQGRSGGYTF. The full variable domain, its missing parts supplied by reference TRBV5-1 and TRBJ1-2, is KAGVTQTPRYLIKTRGQQVTLSCSPISGHRSVSWYQQTPGQGLQFLFEYFSETQRNKGNFPGRFSGRQFSNSRSEMNVSTLELGDSALYLCASRQGRSGGYTFGSGTRLTVV.

The chain recombines TRBV2 with TRBJ2-7; 7 nucleotides match TRBD1. V lost 8 bases to trimming and J lost 2 bases; unmatched junction nucleotides: 0. Germline CDR1 is SNHLY and CDR2 is FYNNEI. The CDR3 has 11 amino acids. The chain's CDR3 is CASDRAYEQYF. The DNA for the CDR3 is TGTGCCAGCGACAGGGCCTACGAGCAGTACTTC.

The chain has TRBV30 and TRBJ1-1, with a tentative D call TRBD1 (6 bases). The germline V and J ends were trimmed by 4 bases and 4 bases, with 13 bases remaining between them. Germline assignment: CDR1 GTSNPN and CDR2 SVGIG (reference sequence). This CDR3 has 13 amino acids. CDR3 DNA: TGTGCCTGGATACAGGGTTCGAGCACTGAAGCTTTCTTT. As protein: CAWIQGSSTEAFF. The complete variable domain, with remaining parts taken from reference TRBV30 and TRBJ1-1, reads SQTIHQWPATLVQPVGSPLSLECTVEGTSNPNLYWYRQAAGRGLQLLFYSVGIGQISSEVPQNLSASRPQDRQFILSSKKLLLSDSGFYLCAWIQGSSTEAFFGQGTRLTVV.

The table lists this clonotype with a few counts. The chain combines TRBV12-3 or TRBV12-4 with TRBJ1-1; D may be TRBD1 (5 bases). Trimming shortened V by 8 bases and J by 6 bases, and 10 bases separated the two germline ends. This CDR3 contains 11 residues. The CDR3 is CASGGAPEAFF. In DNA, the CDR3 is TGTGCCAGCGGTGGGGCGCCTGAAGCTTTCTTT.

This clonotype is large by share. The genes are TRBV6-5 and TRBJ1-2, with D hard to call. V was pared by 4 bases and J by 6 bases, with 6 bases between. The length of the CDR3 is 11 residues. Germline CDR1 and CDR2: MNHEY and SVGAGI. CDR3 in amino acids: CASSSQDGYTF. In DNA, the CDR3 is TGTGCCAGCAGTTCTCAGGATGGCTACACCTTC.

This chain links TRBV30 with TRBJ1-1, with D possibly being TRBD1 (5 bases). Trimming pared 6 bases from V and 6 bases from J, leaving 14 bases between. This CDR3 is built from 12 residues. The germline V gene has CDR1 GTSNPN and CDR2 SVGIG (reference sequence). This CDR3 is CACTGGYSEAFF. The CDR3 nucleotides read TGTGCCTGCACCGGGGGGTACTCTGAAGCTTTCTTT.

This clonotype was seen only once. This chain joins TRBV11-3 and TRBJ2-7; the D is unclear. Germline loops: CDR1 SGHNT, CDR2 YENEEA. Between the trimmed V and J ends, which lost 5 bases and 2 bases, there was a span of 13 bases. The CDR3 has 14 amino acids. This chain's CDR3 is CASSPRPGPYEQYF. In DNA form, the CDR3 reads TGTGCCAGCAGCCCCCGCCCCGGCCCCTACGAGCAGTACTTC.

This sequence joins TRBV19 and TRBJ1-5; 9 bases fit TRBD1. Germline lookup yields CDR1 LNHDA and CDR2 SQIVND (reference sequence). The CDR3 is made up of 15 amino acids. With 4 bases clipped from V and 7 bases from J, the junction kept 8 bases outside the gene matches. Here the CDR3 reads CASSTPQGAGQPQHF. CDR3 nucleotides: TGTGCCAGTAGTACCCCACAGGGGGCTGGGCAGCCCCAGCATTTT.